One sample yielded the 2 T cell receptor beta chains listed below, sequenced in a study of cytomegalovirus exposure and HLA in healthy donors. Researchers ran the PCR with 60 Vbeta and 13 Jbeta primers. Sequencing used immunoSEQ multiplex PCR; TCRdb keeps in-frame clones, though not all of them. This table holds about 160,000 clones, roughly 81% found once. The sequenced material came from PBMCs. Receptor source: a man aged 18-30 years in good health and CMV-seropositive.

This chain joins TRBV5-6 and TRBJ1-2; TRBD1 matches 8 bases. The germline CDR1 and CDR2 sequences are SGHDT and YYEEEE. After removal of 4 bases from V and 1 base from J, the junction contained 6 bases not matched to a gene. The length of the CDR3 is 15 residues. This CDR3 is CASSPGTGNNYGYTF. The DNA of the CDR3 is TGTGCCAGCAGCCCCGGGACAGGTAATAACTATGGCTACACCTTC.

The chain employs TRBV7-2 and TRBJ1-2, with 7 bases identical to TRBD1. The CDR3 covers 12 residues. Losses at the gene ends were 4 bases for V and 8 bases for J; bases not matched to a gene: 4. The V gene's germline CDR1 is SGHTA and CDR2 FQGNSA. CDR3 region: CASSSDRVGYTF. The DNA for the CDR3 is TGTGCCAGCAGCTCCGACAGGGTAGGCTACACCTTC.